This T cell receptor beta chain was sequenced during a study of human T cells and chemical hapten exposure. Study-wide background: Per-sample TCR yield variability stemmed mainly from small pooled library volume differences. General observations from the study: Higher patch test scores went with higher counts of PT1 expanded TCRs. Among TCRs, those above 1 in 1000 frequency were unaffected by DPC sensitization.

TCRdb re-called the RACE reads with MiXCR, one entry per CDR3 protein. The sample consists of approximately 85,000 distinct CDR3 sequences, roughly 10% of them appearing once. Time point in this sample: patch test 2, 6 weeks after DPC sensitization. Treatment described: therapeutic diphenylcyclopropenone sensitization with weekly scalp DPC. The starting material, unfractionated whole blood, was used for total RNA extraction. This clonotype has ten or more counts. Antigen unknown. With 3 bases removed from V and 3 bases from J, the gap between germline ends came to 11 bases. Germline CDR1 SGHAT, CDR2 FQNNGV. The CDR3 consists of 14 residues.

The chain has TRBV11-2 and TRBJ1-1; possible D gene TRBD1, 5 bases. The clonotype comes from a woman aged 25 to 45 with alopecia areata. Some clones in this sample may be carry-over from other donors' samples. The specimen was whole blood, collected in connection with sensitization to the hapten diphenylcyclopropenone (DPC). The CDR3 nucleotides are TGTGCCAGCAGCTTCGGGGCTTTGGACACTGAAGCTTTCTTT. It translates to CASSFGALDTEAFF.